The clone carrying this T cell receptor beta chain was detected ten times or more. Antigen specificity is unknown. The data are from a study of regulatory T cells in long-lasting Graves disease. In building TCR beta libraries, iRepertoire HTBI primers were used together with Arm-PCR of CDR3 regions. TCRdb used MiXCR to reprocess the multiplex PCR reads, holding one entry per CDR3 protein. Of more than 450,000 distinct CDR3 sequences listed, 15% to 20% were seen once; the top ten hold 12%. Indicated time point: newly diagnosed GD, antithyroid drugs for less than 3 months. The authors made the TCR library using RNA they extracted from PBMCs. The study's findings and limits: Small sample size may have lowered accuracy.

The CDR3 has 13 amino acids. Germline V gene data show CDR1 as DFQATT and CDR2 as SNEGSKA (reference sequence). V lost 4 bases and J 5 bases, leaving 12 bases between the germline ends. These data were also filed under a second study, of T cells in Graves' hyperthyroidism and ophthalmopathy. That source reports: Blood also held most thyroid clonotypes expanded beyond 0.001.

The TCR originated in a man in his forties or fifties with Graves disease. The input for sequencing was peripheral blood mononuclear cells (PBMCs), taken at new diagnosis, from a patient treated with antithyroid drugs. The chain links TRBV20-1 to TRBJ1-5; D unclear. CDR3 loop: CSATLRLDQPQHF. CDR3 nucleotide sequence: TGCAGTGCTACTTTACGGCTCGATCAGCCCCAGCATTTT.